These 3 T cell receptor beta chains originate from one sample sequenced in a study of T cells after yellow fever vaccination. TCRdb recomputed calls from the 5' RACE reads with MiXCR, one row per CDR3 protein. Of some 560,000 distinct CDR3 sequences detected, roughly 17% appear once; the ten largest clones hold around 16%. The specimen comprised PBMCs, sampled about 5 days after the first yellow fever vaccination. The receptors come from a man aged 18 to 35 who received the YFV17D yellow fever vaccine.

Many counts were recorded for this clonotype. V gene TRBV29-1 combines with J gene TRBJ2-3; D is unresolved. CDR1 SQVTM and CDR2 ANQGSEA come from the germline V gene. The CDR3 contains 14 residues. Trimming took 1 base from V and 1 from J, leaving 9 bases between them. The CDR3 here is CSVEAPSGTDTQYF. CDR3 nucleotides: TGCAGCGTTGAAGCCCCGTCGGGCACAGATACGCAGTATTTT.

CDR3: CASSNRGYNEQFF. CDR3 sequence (DNA): TGTGCCAGTAGTAACAGGGGTTACAATGAGCAGTTCTTC. This rearrangement joins TRBV19 to TRBJ2-1, with 7 bases identical to TRBD1. In germline, CDR1 is LNHDA, CDR2 SQIVND (reference sequence). This CDR3 is 13 amino acids long. Germline trimming cut 4 bases from V and 4 bases from J; bases unmatched to any gene: 1.

This rearrangement joins TRBV5-1 to TRBJ1-1, with D possibly matching TRBD1 (6 bases). Germline values: CDR1 SGHRS, CDR2 YFSETQ. The CDR3 runs to 15 residues. The ends were cut back, 4 bases at V and 6 bases at J, with 19 bases in the middle. The CDR3 sequence: CASSGGDMGSAEAFF. CDR3 DNA: TGCGCCAGCAGCGGGGGGGACATGGGATCAGCTGAAGCTTTCTTT.